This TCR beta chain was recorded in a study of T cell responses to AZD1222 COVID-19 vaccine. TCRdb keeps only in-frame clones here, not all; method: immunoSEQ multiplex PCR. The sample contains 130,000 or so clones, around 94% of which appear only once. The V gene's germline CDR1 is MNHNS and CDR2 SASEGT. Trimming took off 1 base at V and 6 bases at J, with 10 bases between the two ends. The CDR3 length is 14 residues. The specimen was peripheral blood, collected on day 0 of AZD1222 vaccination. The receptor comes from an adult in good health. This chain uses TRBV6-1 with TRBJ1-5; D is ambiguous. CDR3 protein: CASSEVEVFQPQHF. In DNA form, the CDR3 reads TGTGCCAGCAGTGAAGTGGAGGTCTTTCAGCCCCAGCATTTT.